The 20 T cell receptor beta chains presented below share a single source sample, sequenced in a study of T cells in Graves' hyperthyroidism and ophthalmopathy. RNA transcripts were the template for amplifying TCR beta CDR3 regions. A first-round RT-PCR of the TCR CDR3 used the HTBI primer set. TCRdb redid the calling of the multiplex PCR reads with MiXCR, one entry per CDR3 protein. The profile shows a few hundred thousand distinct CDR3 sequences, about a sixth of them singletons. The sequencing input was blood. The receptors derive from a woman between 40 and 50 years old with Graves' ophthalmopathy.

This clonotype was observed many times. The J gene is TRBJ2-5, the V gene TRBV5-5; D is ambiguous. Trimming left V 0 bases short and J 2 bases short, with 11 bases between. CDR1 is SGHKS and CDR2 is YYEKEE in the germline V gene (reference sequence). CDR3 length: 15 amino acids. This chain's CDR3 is CASSLVLNPQETQYF. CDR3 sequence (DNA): TGTGCCAGCAGCTTGGTACTGAATCCTCAAGAGACCCAGTACTTC.

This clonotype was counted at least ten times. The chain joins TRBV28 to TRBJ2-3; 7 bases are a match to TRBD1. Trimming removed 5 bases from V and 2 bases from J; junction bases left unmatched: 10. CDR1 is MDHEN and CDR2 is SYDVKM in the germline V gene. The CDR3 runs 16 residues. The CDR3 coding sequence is TGTGCCAGCAGTCCCTCGACAGGGATGATCACAGATACGCAGTATTTT. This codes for CASSPSTGMITDTQYF.

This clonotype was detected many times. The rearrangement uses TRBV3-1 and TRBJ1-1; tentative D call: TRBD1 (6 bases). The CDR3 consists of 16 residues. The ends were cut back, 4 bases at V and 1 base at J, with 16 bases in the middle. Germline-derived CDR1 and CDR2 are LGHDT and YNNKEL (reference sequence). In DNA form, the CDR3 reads TGTGCCAGCAGCCCCACCACAGGGCACTCGAACACTGAAGCTTTCTTT. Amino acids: CASSPTTGHSNTEAFF.

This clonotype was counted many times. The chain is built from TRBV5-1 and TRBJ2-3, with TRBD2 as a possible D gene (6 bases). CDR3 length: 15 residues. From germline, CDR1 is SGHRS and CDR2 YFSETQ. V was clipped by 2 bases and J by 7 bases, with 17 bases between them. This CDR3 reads CASSLVFAAGNTQYF. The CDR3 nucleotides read TGCGCCAGCAGCTTAGTCTTCGCGGCGGGGAATACGCAGTATTTT.

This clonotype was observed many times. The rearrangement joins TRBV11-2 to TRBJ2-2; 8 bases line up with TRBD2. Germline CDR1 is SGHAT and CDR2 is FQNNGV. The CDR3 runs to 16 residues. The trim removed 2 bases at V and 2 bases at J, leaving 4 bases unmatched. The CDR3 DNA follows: TGTGCCAGCAGCTTACAACTAGCGGACAACACCGGGGAGCTGTTTTTT. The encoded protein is CASSLQLADNTGELFF.

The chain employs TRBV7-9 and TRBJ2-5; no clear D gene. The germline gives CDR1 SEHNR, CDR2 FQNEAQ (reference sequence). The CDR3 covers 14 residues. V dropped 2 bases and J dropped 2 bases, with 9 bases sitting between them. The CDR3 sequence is CASSLHELQETQYF. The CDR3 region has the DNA TGTGCCAGCAGCTTACATGAGTTACAAGAGACCCAGTACTTC.

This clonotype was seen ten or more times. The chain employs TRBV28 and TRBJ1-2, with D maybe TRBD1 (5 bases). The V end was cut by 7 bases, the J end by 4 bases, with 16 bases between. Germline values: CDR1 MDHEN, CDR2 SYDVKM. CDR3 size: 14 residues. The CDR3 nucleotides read TGTGCCAGCACCGGGGGGACCGCTGTCTATGGCTACACCTTC. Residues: CASTGGTAVYGYTF.

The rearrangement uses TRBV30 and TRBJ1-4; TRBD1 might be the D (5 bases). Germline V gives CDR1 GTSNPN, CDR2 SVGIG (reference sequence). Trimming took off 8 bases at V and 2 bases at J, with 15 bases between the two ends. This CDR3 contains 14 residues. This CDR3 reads CASSGTVTNEKLFF. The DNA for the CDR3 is TGTGCCAGTAGTGGGACGGTGACTAATGAAAAACTGTTTTTT.

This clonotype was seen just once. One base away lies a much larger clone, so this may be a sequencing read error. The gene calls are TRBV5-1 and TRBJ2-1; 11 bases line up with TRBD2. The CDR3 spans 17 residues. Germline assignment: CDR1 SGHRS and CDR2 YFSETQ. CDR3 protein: CASSLSLAGGSYDEQFF. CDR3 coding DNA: TGCGCCAGCAGCTTGTCCCTAGCGGGAGGCTCCTACGATGAGCAGTTCTTC. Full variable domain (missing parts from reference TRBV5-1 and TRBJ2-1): KAGVTQTPRYLIKTRGQQVTLSCSPISGHRSVSWYQQTPGQGLQFLFEYFSETQRNKGNFPGRFSGRQFSNSRSEMNVSTLELGDSALYLCASSLSLAGGSYDEQFFGPGTRLTVL.

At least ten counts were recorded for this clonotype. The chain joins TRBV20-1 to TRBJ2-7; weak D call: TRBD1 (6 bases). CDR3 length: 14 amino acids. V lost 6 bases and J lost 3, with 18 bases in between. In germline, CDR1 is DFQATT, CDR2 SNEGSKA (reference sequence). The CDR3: CSAMRQVNIYEQYF. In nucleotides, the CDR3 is TGCAGTGCGATGCGACAGGTTAACATCTACGAGCAGTACTTC.

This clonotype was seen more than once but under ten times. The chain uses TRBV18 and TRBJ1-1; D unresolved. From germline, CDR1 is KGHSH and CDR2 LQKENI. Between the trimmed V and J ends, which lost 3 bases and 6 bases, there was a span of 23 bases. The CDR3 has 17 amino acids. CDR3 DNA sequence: TGTGCCAGCTCACCTTCGTTAACAGCCCTAATAGGGTCTGAAGCTTTCTTT. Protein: CASSPSLTALIGSEAFF.

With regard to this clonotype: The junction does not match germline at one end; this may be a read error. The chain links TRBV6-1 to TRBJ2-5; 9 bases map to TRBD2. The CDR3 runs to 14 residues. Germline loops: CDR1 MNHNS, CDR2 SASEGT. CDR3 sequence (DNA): TGTGCCAGCAGTGACGTGGTAGCGGGGGAGACCCAGTGCTTC. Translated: CASSDVVAGETQCF.

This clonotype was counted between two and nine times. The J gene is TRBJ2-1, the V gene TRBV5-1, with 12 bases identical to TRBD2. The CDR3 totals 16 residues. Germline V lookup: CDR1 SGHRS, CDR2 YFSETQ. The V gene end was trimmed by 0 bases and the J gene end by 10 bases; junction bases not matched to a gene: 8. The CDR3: CASSLVGLAGPREQFF. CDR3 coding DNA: TGCGCCAGCAGCTTGGTAGGACTAGCGGGACCTAGGGAGCAGTTCTTC. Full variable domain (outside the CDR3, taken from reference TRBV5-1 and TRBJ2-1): KAGVTQTPRYLIKTRGQQVTLSCSPISGHRSVSWYQQTPGQGLQFLFEYFSETQRNKGNFPGRFSGRQFSNSRSEMNVSTLELGDSALYLCASSLVGLAGPREQFFGPGTRLTVL.

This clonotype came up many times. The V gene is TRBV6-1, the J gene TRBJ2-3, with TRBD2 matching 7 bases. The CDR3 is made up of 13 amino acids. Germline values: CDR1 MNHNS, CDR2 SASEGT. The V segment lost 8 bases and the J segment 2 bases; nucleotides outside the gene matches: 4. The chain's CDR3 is CASGRDYTDTQYF. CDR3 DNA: TGTGCCAGCGGGCGGGACTACACAGATACGCAGTATTTT.

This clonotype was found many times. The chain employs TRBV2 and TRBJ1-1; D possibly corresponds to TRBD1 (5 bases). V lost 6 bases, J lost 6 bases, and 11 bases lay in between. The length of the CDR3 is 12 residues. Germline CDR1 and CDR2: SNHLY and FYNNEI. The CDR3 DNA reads TGTGCCAGCAGGCCGACAGTTTCTGAAGCTTTCTTT. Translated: CASRPTVSEAFF.

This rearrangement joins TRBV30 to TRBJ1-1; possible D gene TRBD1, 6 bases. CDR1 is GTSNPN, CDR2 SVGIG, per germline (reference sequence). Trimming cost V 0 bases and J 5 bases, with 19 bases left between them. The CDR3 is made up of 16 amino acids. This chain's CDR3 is CAWSVGIQGRGTEAFF. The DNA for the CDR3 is TGTGCCTGGAGTGTGGGAATACAGGGCCGAGGTACTGAAGCTTTCTTT.

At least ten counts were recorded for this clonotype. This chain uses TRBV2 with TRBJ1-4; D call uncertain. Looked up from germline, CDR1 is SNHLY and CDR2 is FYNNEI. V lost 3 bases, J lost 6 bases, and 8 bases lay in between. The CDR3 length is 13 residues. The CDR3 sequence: CASSDRRHEKLFF. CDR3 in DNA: TGTGCCAGCAGTGACAGGCGGCATGAAAAACTGTTTTTT.

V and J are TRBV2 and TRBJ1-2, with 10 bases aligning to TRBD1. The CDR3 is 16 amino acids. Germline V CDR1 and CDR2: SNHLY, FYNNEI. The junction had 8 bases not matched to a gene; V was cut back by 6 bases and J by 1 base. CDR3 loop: CASSLGQGSLNYGYTF. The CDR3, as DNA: TGTGCCAGCAGCCTGGGACAGGGGTCCCTTAACTATGGCTACACCTTC.

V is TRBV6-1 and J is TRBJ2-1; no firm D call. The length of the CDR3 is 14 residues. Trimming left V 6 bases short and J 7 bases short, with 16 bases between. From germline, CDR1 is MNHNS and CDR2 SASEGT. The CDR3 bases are TGTGCCAGCAGCCTATCGGGTATGGTTAATGAGCAGTTCTTC. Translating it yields CASSLSGMVNEQFF.

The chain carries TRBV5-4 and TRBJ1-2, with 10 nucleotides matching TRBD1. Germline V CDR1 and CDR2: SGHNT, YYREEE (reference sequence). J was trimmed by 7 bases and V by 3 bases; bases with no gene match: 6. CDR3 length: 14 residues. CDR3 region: CASSSGQGEGGYTF. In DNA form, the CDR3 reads TGTGCCAGCAGCTCCGGACAGGGGGAGGGTGGCTACACCTTC.